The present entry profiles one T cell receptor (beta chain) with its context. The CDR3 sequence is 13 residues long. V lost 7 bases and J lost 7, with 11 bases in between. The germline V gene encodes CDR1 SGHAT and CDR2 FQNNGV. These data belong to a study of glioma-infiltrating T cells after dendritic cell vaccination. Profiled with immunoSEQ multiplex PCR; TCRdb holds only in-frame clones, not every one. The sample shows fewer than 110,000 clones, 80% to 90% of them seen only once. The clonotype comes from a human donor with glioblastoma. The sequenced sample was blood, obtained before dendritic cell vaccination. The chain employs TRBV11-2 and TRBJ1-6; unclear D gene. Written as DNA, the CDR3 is TGTGCCAGCAAGGTGGGCGTAAATTCACCCCTCCACTTT. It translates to CASKVGVNSPLHF.